These 22 T cell receptor beta chains were all obtained from the same sample, sequenced in a study of T cells in Graves' hyperthyroidism and ophthalmopathy. Amplification of TCR beta CDR3 regions used RNA as the template. Carried out on the TCR CDR3, a first-round RT-PCR used the HTBI primer set. TCRdb analysed the multiplex PCR reads with MiXCR anew, one entry per CDR3 protein. The sample shows roughly 700,000 distinct CDR3 sequences, roughly 32% of them seen only once. The material sequenced was blood. The receptors stem from a woman between 35 and 50 years old with Graves' hyperthyroidism.

This clonotype has a count of ten or more. V and J are TRBV29-1 and TRBJ2-7, with 8 bases identical to TRBD1. V was clipped by 5 bases and J by 0 bases; unmatched bases: 12. This CDR3 contains 16 residues. Germline CDR1 is SQVTM and CDR2 is ANQGSEA. CDR3 bases: TGCAGCGTTTCTAGGGGTAGGACAGGGAGCTCCTACGAGCAGTACTTC. Translated, it gives CSVSRGRTGSSYEQYF.

This clonotype showed up many times. V and J are TRBV20-1 and TRBJ2-7; 9 bases agree with TRBD1. Germline-derived CDR1 and CDR2 are DFQATT and SNEGSKA (reference sequence). V lost 5 bases to trimming and J lost 6 bases; unmatched junction nucleotides: 2. The CDR3 runs to 11 residues. The CDR3 sequence: CSAGQGFEQYF. The DNA for the CDR3 is TGCAGTGCTGGACAGGGGTTCGAGCAGTACTTC.

With regard to this clonotype: The junction departs from the called germline gene at one end, perhaps through a read error. This chain joins TRBV7-2 and TRBJ2-7; tentatively, D is TRBD2 (7 bases). The germline CDR1 and CDR2 sequences are SGHTA and FQGNSA. The CDR3 covers 15 residues. The CDR3 loop is CASSESRGGLYEQYF. CDR3 coding DNA: TGCGCCAGCAGTGAGTCGAGGGGGGGACTCTACGAGCAGTACTTC.

The chain employs TRBV10-3 and TRBJ2-7; D may correspond to TRBD1 or TRBD2 (5 bases each). V was cut by 6 bases and J by 5 bases, with 17 bases left in between. The germline V gene has CDR1 ENHRY and CDR2 SYGVKD. The CDR3 extends over 14 amino acids. The CDR3, as DNA: TGTGCCATCAGGGGGGACGCCGCATCGGACGAGCAGTACTTC. Translation gives CAIRGDAASDEQYF.

In regard to this clonotype: A read error may be the cause here, since a much bigger clone is one base away. The chain combines TRBV9 with TRBJ2-7, with D perhaps being TRBD1 or TRBD2 (5 bases each). The CDR3 totals 15 residues. Germline V lookup: CDR1 SGDLS, CDR2 YYNGEE. The V end lost 0 bases, the J end lost 5 bases, and 15 bases lay between the germline ends. The CDR3 is CASSVGWAGTDEQYF. DNA for the CDR3: TGTGCCAGCAGCGTAGGGTGGGCAGGGACCGACGAGCAGTACTTC.

V usage is TRBV16 and J usage is TRBJ1-4; D may be TRBD1 (6 bases). This CDR3 contains 16 residues. Trimming stripped 4 bases from V and 4 bases from J, with 16 bases between. Germline V gene lookup returns CDR1 KGHSY and CDR2 FQNENV. This chain's CDR3 is CASSPAGRGGNEKLFF. Here the CDR3 DNA reads TGTGCCAGCAGCCCGGCCGGGAGAGGGGGTAATGAAAAACTGTTTTTT.

The CDR3, as DNA: TGCAGCGTTCCGACAGGCACTAACTATGGCTACACCTTC. It is translated as CSVPTGTNYGYTF. The chain combines TRBV29-1 with TRBJ1-2; the D gene is possibly TRBD1 (6 bases). V was clipped by 5 bases and J by 0 bases, with 10 bases between them. Germline loops: CDR1 SQVTM, CDR2 ANQGSEA. This CDR3 has 13 amino acids.

The J gene is TRBJ1-4, the V gene TRBV4-3, with D possibly being TRBD1 (5 bases). Looked up from germline, CDR1 is LGHNA and CDR2 is YSLEER. The V and J ends lost 3 bases and 0 bases respectively, with 11 bases between them. The CDR3 loop spans 16 amino acids. CDR3 nucleotide sequence: TGCGCCAGCAGCCAGGGGACGGCACCAACTAATGAAAAACTGTTTTTT. Translating gives CASSQGTAPTNEKLFF.

This rearrangement joins TRBV7-8 to TRBJ1-2; D not certain. This CDR3 is built from 14 residues. Germline V gene sequence: CDR1 SGHVS, CDR2 FQNEAQ. V was cut by 4 bases and J by 0 bases, with 9 bases left in between. The CDR3 loop is CASSSGRTNYGYTF. CDR3 nucleotides: TGTGCCAGCAGCTCAGGACGGACTAACTATGGCTACACCTTC.

The chain employs TRBV3-1 and TRBJ1-6, with D unclear. Between the trimmed V and J ends, which lost 3 bases and 10 bases, there was a span of 10 bases. From germline, CDR1 is LGHDT and CDR2 YNNKEL (reference sequence). CDR3 length: 13 amino acids. Here the CDR3 DNA reads TGTGCCAGCAGCCAGGGAACAGAATCACCCCTCCACTTT. Its translation: CASSQGTESPLHF.

A word on this clonotype: This may be a read error, as it is one base from a much larger clone. The rearrangement links TRBV29-1 to TRBJ2-5; tentative D call: TRBD1 (8 bases). The CDR3 is 14 residues long. CDR1 and CDR2 (germline): SQVTM, ANQGSEA. V was cut by 5 bases and J by 5 bases, with 18 bases left in between. The CDR3, as DNA: TGCAGCGTTTACGGAACAGGGGGGGCGGAGACCCAGTACTTC. It yields the protein CSVYGTGGAETQYF. Based on the CDR3 plus reference TRBV29-1 and TRBJ2-5, the full variable domain is SAVISQKPSRDICQRGTSLTIQCQVDSQVTMMFWYRQQPGQSLTLIATANQGSEATYESGFVIDKFPISRPNLTFSTLTVSNMSPEDSSIYLCSVYGTGGAETQYFGPGTRLLVL.

The chain uses TRBV29-1 and TRBJ2-7; a weak D match, TRBD1 (6 bases). CDR1 is SQVTM, CDR2 ANQGSEA, per germline. The CDR3 covers 13 residues. Trimming shortened V by 7 bases and J by 0 bases, and 13 bases separated the two germline ends. Here the CDR3 reads CSGQGLDSYEQYF. Here the CDR3 DNA reads TGCAGCGGTCAGGGGCTGGACTCCTACGAGCAGTACTTC.

The chain carries TRBV19 and TRBJ1-6, with no clear D. The CDR3 spans 16 residues. Looked up from germline, CDR1 is LNHDA and CDR2 is SQIVND (reference sequence). V was clipped by 4 bases and J by 10 bases, with 20 bases between them. This CDR3 is CASSRNRPFGGSPLHF. CDR3 coding DNA: TGTGCCAGTAGTAGAAACCGGCCCTTCGGTGGCTCACCCCTCCACTTT.

This clonotype has only a few counts. The chain recombines TRBV10-3 with TRBJ1-1, with TRBD1 matching over 11 bases. The germline V gene encodes CDR1 ENHRY and CDR2 SYGVKD. This CDR3 contains 17 residues. Trimming removed 4 bases from V and 5 bases from J; junction bases left unmatched: 12. CDR3 amino acids: CAISGLSGQGAWTEAFF. The CDR3 bases are TGTGCCATCAGTGGACTATCAGGACAGGGGGCTTGGACTGAAGCTTTCTTT.

This clonotype was detected a few times. The V and J genes are TRBV7-9 and TRBJ1-1, with unresolved D. Germline CDR1 reads SEHNR; CDR2 reads FQNEAQ (reference sequence). With 2 bases removed from V and 3 bases from J, the gap between germline ends came to 10 bases. The CDR3 sequence is 14 residues long. DNA of the CDR3: TGTGCCAGCAGCTTAACCGATACTGACACTGAAGCTTTCTTT. Translation: CASSLTDTDTEAFF. Full variable domain (outside the CDR3, taken from reference TRBV7-9 and TRBJ1-1): DTGVSQNPRHKITKRGQNVTFRCDPISEHNRLYWYRQTLGQGPEFLTYFQNEAQLEKSRLLSDRFSAERPKGSFSTLEIQRTEQGDSAMYLCASSLTDTDTEAFFGQGTRLTVV.

About this clonotype: A read error is possible here, since a much larger clone lies one base away. The chain links TRBV7-2 to TRBJ2-7; D gene ambiguous. The CDR3 contains 12 residues. The germline gives CDR1 SGHTA, CDR2 FQGNSA. CDR3 nucleotides: TGTGCCAGCAGCTTAGGCATGAGGCAGCAGCACTTC. Translating gives CASSLGMRQQHF.

On this clonotype: One junction end does not reproduce the germline sequence, and a read error may be involved. The chain links TRBV10-3 to TRBJ1-1; D unresolved. CDR3 length: 14 amino acids. Germline V lookup: CDR1 ENHRY, CDR2 SYGVKD. The CDR3 is CASSYSIGTTEAFF. The CDR3 bases are TGTGCCAGCAGTTACTCGATCGGCACAACTGAAGCTTTCTTT.

This clonotype was detected once. The gene calls are TRBV9 and TRBJ2-7; 9 positions match TRBD2. With V trimmed by 5 bases and J by 5 bases, 11 bases remained unmatched. CDR3 size: 15 residues. Germline CDR1 and CDR2: SGDLS and YYNGEE. CDR3 region: CASSRSAGGFNEQYF. The CDR3 DNA is TGTGCCAGCAGTAGGAGTGCGGGAGGGTTCAACGAGCAGTACTTC.

Ten or more counts support this clonotype. This chain connects TRBV29-1 to TRBJ1-5; D remains ambiguous. The CDR3 contains 14 residues. Trimming took off 5 bases at V and 0 bases at J, with 11 bases between the two ends. CDR1 and CDR2 (germline): SQVTM, ANQGSEA. The CDR3 loop is CSVLSDSSNQPQHF. CDR3 bases: TGCAGCGTTCTGAGTGACTCTAGCAATCAGCCCCAGCATTTT.

On this clonotype: This may be a read error, as it is one base from a much larger clone. The chain carries TRBV5-1 and TRBJ2-7; the match to TRBD2 covers 9 bases. J was trimmed by 4 bases and V by 2 bases; bases with no gene match: 7. The CDR3 spans 15 residues. CDR1 is SGHRS and CDR2 is YFSETQ in the germline V gene. The DNA of the CDR3 is TGCGCCAGCAGCTTAAGGGCTAGCGGGGTTTACGAGCAGTACTTC. Protein product: CASSLRASGVYEQYF.

Many counts were recorded for this clonotype. The genes are TRBV9 and TRBJ2-7, with D perhaps matching TRBD1 or TRBD2 (5 bases each). With 3 bases removed from V and 4 bases from J, the gap between germline ends came to 14 bases. From germline, CDR1 is SGDLS and CDR2 YYNGEE. CDR3 length equals 14 residues. In DNA, the CDR3 is TGTGCCAGCAGCGCCGCCGGGGCGCGATACGAGCAGTACTTC. Its protein is CASSAAGARYEQYF. The entire variable domain, with the rest obtained from reference TRBV9 and TRBJ2-7, is as follows: DSGVTQTPKHLITATGQRVTLRCSPRSGDLSVYWYQQSLDQGLQFLIQYYNGEERAKGNILERFSAQQFPDLHSELNLSSLELGDSALYFCASSAAGARYEQYFGPGTRLTVT.

Note on this clonotype: A read error may explain this, as a much larger clone is one base away. The chain recombines TRBV6-5 with TRBJ1-1; D not resolved. Trimming took 2 bases from V and 5 from J, leaving 9 bases between them. Germline V CDR1 and CDR2: MNHEY, SVGAGI. The CDR3 sequence is 13 residues long. CDR3 amino acids: CASSYDKWTEAFF. The CDR3 bases are TGTGCCAGCAGTTACGACAAATGGACTGAAGCTTTCTTT.